The T cell receptor beta chain under discussion was sequenced for a study of control samples from healthy donors and cancer patients. J lost 8 bases, V lost 2 bases, and 3 bases had no gene match. The CDR3 is 13 amino acids. CDR1 and CDR2 (germline): SGHRS, YFSETQ. Profiled with immunoSEQ multiplex PCR; TCRdb holds only in-frame clones, not every one. Of some 140,000 clones detected, approximately 93% appear once; the ten largest clones hold approximately 5.7%. The sequenced material came from blood. The TCR sequence derives from a man between 35 and 55 years old in good health. The chain joins TRBV5-1 to TRBJ2-4; 8 nucleotides line up with TRBD1. DNA of the CDR3: TGCGCCAGCAGCTTATACAGGGGGTACATTCAGTACTTC. Translating it yields CASSLYRGYIQYF.